Detailed here is one TCR beta chain. The antigen is unknown. The sample originates from a study of lymphopenia after photon versus proton radiotherapy. Study-level results: Proton therapy kept repertoires fairly stable, unlike photons, which gained effector/memory cells. Post-nadir TCR diversity decline inversely tracked overall survival among those who died. After lymphocyte nadir, photon-treated repertoires showed oligoclonal expansion, especially CD8+ Temra.

Profiled with immunoSEQ multiplex PCR; TCRdb holds only in-frame clones, not every one. The top ten clones hold about a sixth of a sample with 50,000 or so clones, around 90% of them seen once. Germline CDR1 is MNHEY and CDR2 is SMNVEV (reference sequence). The CDR3 length is 13 residues. V gave up 8 bases and J gave up 5 bases, with 12 bases separating them. Sequenced material: peripheral blood, taken from a patient treated with photon-based radiotherapy. V gene TRBV27 combines with J gene TRBJ2-2; no reliable D call. This receptor was taken from a woman in her thirties or forties with cholangiocarcinoma. The DNA for the CDR3 is TGTGCCAGCGCAAAGGGAATGACCGGGGAGCTGTTTTTT. This gives the protein CASAKGMTGELFF.